The rows below give T cell receptor beta chains drawn from one sample of a study of OX40 agonist ivuxolimab in advanced cancers. Generated by immunoSEQ multiplex PCR, the TCRdb table keeps only in-frame clones and is missing some. The sample includes over 35,000 clones, roughly nine tenths of them seen just once. Sequences were derived from CD4+ or CD8+ T cells sorted from blood, sampled in a trial of the OX40 agonist ivuxolimab. The receptors stem from an adult with an advanced solid tumor such as melanoma, head and neck, liver or kidney cancer. The CDR3 runs from the conserved cysteine through the conserved F or W. The D gene is left open where the match is weak. Clone size is not always given. Where it is, it says once, few, many or a class for expanded clones.

size	J	V	D	CDR3	DNA
once	TRBJ2-7	TRBV20-1	-	CSARGDGPKYF	TGCAGTGCTAGAGGAGACGGTCCGAAGTACTTC
few	TRBJ1-4	TRBV13	TRBD1	CASSPRDRGGPKKLFF	TGTGCCAGCAGCCCCCGGGACAGGGGAGGGCCGAAAAAACTGTTTTTT
-	TRBJ2-1	TRBV2	-	CASAGWAGLGNEQFF	TGTGCCAGCGCTGGTTGGGCAGGGCTGGGGAATGAGCAGTTCTTC
-	TRBJ2-4	TRBV28	-	CASSSLGVAKNIQYF	TGTGCCAGCAGTTCCTTGGGGGTAGCCAAAAACATTCAGTACTTC
-	TRBJ2-7	TRBV28	TRBD1	CASSSGGNEQYF	TGTGCCAGCAGTTCAGGGGGCAACGAGCAGTACTTC
-	TRBJ2-2	TRBV5-1	-	CASNRANTGELFF	TGCGCCAGCAACCGGGCGAACACCGGGGAGCTGTTTTTT
-	TRBJ2-7	TRBV11-2	-	CASSAGSYEQYF	TGTGCCAGCAGCGCGGGGTCCTACGAGCAGTACTTC
-	TRBJ2-5	TRBV11-2	-	CASSLGSSRAETQYF	TGTGCCAGCAGCCTCGGGTCTTCAAGGGCGGAGACCCAGTACTTC
-	TRBJ2-3	TRBV7-9	TRBD1	CASSLVSGDRGLPDTQYF	TGTGCCAGCAGCTTAGTAAGTGGGGACAGGGGGCTTCCGGATACGCAGTATTTT
-	TRBJ2-3	TRBV9	-	CASSLSLPSTDTQYF	TGTGCCAGCAGTCTCAGTCTGCCTAGCACAGATACGCAGTATTTT
-	TRBJ2-1	TRBV27	TRBD1	CASSFHDADRVVF	TGTGCCAGCAGTTTCCACGACGCCGACAGGGTGGTCTTC
-	TRBJ2-3	TRBV9	TRBD2	CASSVGGGSTDTQYF	TGTGCCAGCAGCGTAGGCGGGGGTAGCACAGATACGCAGTATTTT
-	TRBJ1-5	TRBV15	-	CATSSLAGNQPQHF	TGTGCCACCAGCAGCTTAGCTGGTAATCAGCCCCAGCATTTT
-	TRBJ1-4	TRBV6-6	TRBD1	CASSYDRVNEKLFF	TGTGCCAGCAGTTACGACAGGGTTAATGAAAAACTGTTTTTT
-	TRBJ2-3	TRBV25-1	-	CASGLQGHTQYF	TGTGCCAGCGGACTTCAGGGGCATACGCAGTATTTT
-	TRBJ2-2	TRBV5-4	-	CASSLAGWTGELFF	TGTGCCAGCAGCTTAGCAGGGTGGACCGGGGAGCTGTTTTTT
-	TRBJ1-1	TRBV7-8	TRBD1	CASGTGGTEAFF	TGTGCCAGTGGGACAGGGGGAACTGAAGCTTTCTTT
-	TRBJ1-5	TRBV28	-	CASSLPNQPQHF	TGTGCCAGCAGTTTACCGAATCAGCCCCAGCATTTT
-	TRBJ2-7	TRBV27	-	CASGDGRDSSYEQYF	TGTGCCAGCGGAGACGGACGGGATAGCTCCTACGAGCAGTACTTC
-	TRBJ2-7	TRBV9	-	CASSPYKIPSYEQYF	TGTGCCAGCAGCCCATACAAGATACCCTCCTACGAGCAGTACTTC
-	TRBJ2-1	TRBV27	-	CASRKSPYNEQFF	TGTGCCAGCAGGAAAAGCCCATACAATGAGCAGTTCTTC
-	TRBJ1-5	TRBV2	TRBD1	CASSAGGTNQPQHF	TGTGCCAGCAGTGCAGGGGGCACCAATCAGCCCCAGCATTTT
-	TRBJ1-1	TRBV4-3	TRBD1	CASSPGQGAGEAFF	TGCGCCAGCAGCCCGGGACAGGGGGCGGGTGAAGCTTTCTTT
-	TRBJ2-1	TRBV4-1	-	CASSQVEGNEQFF	TGCGCCAGCAGCCAAGTGGAGGGCAATGAGCAGTTCTTC
-	TRBJ2-5	TRBV10-1	-	CASSDSRYVTQYF	TGCGCCAGCAGTGATTCCCGATATGTGACCCAGTACTTC
once	TRBJ2-5	TRBV10-1	TRBD2	CASPVEERGDQETQYF	TGCGCCAGCCCAGTTGAGGAGCGGGGGGATCAAGAGACCCAGTACTTC
-	TRBJ2-2	TRBV6-5	-	CASSYKPRGGELFF	TGTGCCAGCAGTTACAAGCCACGGGGGGGGGAGCTGTTTTTT
-	TRBJ2-1	TRBV9	-	CASSSHRQANEQFF	TGTGCCAGCAGCTCCCATCGACAGGCCAATGAGCAGTTCTTC
-	TRBJ2-7	TRBV5-6	TRBD1	CASSLAGQTYEQYF	TGTGCCAGCAGCTTGGCGGGACAGACCTACGAGCAGTACTTC
-	TRBJ1-1	TRBV15	-	CATSRDGSGAGNTEAFF	TGTGCCACCAGCAGAGATGGTAGCGGGGCAGGAAACACTGAAGCTTTCTTT
-	TRBJ1-1	TRBV7-9	-	CASSPPGLLNTEAFF	TGTGCCAGCAGCCCTCCGGGTCTTTTGAACACTGAAGCTTTCTTT
-	TRBJ2-2	TRBV30	-	CAWSATGNTGELFF	TGTGCCTGGAGTGCTACGGGGAACACCGGGGAGCTGTTTTTT
-	TRBJ2-2	TRBV9	TRBD2	CASSGSGGPTGELFF	TGTGCCAGCAGCGGTAGCGGGGGGCCCACCGGGGAGCTGTTTTTT
once	TRBJ1-1	TRBV6-5	-	CASSYADTEAFF	TGTGCCAGCAGTTACGCGGACACTGAAGCTTTCTTT
-	TRBJ1-1	TRBV21-1	-	CASSKSHGCMNTEAFF	TGTGCCAGCAGCAAATCGCATGGTTGCATGAACACTGAAGCTTTCTTT
-	TRBJ1-1	TRBV18	TRBD1	CASSPGITGVRTEAFF	TGTGCCAGCTCACCAGGCATTACAGGGGTTCGGACTGAAGCTTTCTTT
-	TRBJ2-5	TRBV14	TRBD1	CASSLTGGAETQYF	TGTGCCAGCAGCCTAACAGGGGGCGCCGAGACCCAGTACTTC
-	TRBJ1-1	TRBV2	-	CASTGGVGGENTEAFF	TGTGCCAGCACCGGAGGGGTCGGGGGTGAGAACACTGAAGCTTTCTTT
-	TRBJ2-1	TRBV2	-	CASSEGGASTYNEQFF	TGTGCCAGCAGTGAAGGGGGCGCGAGTACCTACAATGAGCAGTTCTTC
-	TRBJ2-5	TRBV28	-	CASSSPRDETQYF	TGTGCCAGCAGTTCCCCTAGGGACGAGACCCAGTACTTC
once	TRBJ1-2	TRBV18	-	CASSPPELYGYTF	TGTGCCAGCTCACCACCAGAGCTTTATGGCTACACCTTC
-	TRBJ2-7	TRBV27	TRBD2	CASSPGLAGSSYEQYF	TGTGCCAGCAGTCCGGGACTAGCGGGGAGCTCCTACGAGCAGTACTTC
-	TRBJ2-7	TRBV7-8	-	CASSSKSLLGGFYEQYF	TGTGCCAGCAGCTCAAAAAGTCTCCTGGGAGGTTTCTACGAGCAGTACTTC
-	TRBJ1-1	TRBV27	TRBD1	CASSPGTGVTYTEAFF	TGTGCCAGCAGTCCGGGGACAGGGGTTACATACACTGAAGCTTTCTTT
-	TRBJ2-1	TRBV4-3	-	CASSQDSSVGEQFF	TGCGCCAGCAGCCAAGATTCAAGCGTCGGTGAGCAGTTCTTC
-	TRBJ1-2	TRBV10-1	-	CASLGRDYGYTF	TGCGCCAGCTTAGGGCGGGACTATGGCTACACCTTC
-	TRBJ2-1	TRBV28	TRBD2	CASRDSGGDYNEQFF	TGTGCCAGCAGGGATAGCGGGGGGGATTACAATGAGCAGTTCTTC
once	TRBJ1-2	TRBV5-6	-	CASSLQMDYGYTF	TGTGCCAGCAGCTTACAAATGGACTATGGCTACACCTTC
-	TRBJ2-1	TRBV28	-	CASSLSNGGQNEQFF	TGTGCCAGCAGTTTGTCGAACGGAGGACAGAATGAGCAGTTCTTC
-	TRBJ2-1	TRBV7-9	TRBD1	CASSPRDRGHNEQFF	TGTGCCAGCAGCCCCCGGGACAGGGGGCACAATGAGCAGTTCTTC
-	TRBJ1-5	TRBV4-1	TRBD1	CASSQVGQGADQPQHF	TGCGCCAGCAGCCAAGTGGGTCAGGGGGCGGATCAGCCCCAGCATTTT
-	TRBJ2-7	TRBV7-9	-	CASSPPGRGGEQYF	TGTGCCAGCAGCCCCCCCGGCAGGGGGGGGGAGCAGTACTTC